The clone carrying this T cell receptor beta chain was seen once. Naive CD8 cells lacked CD45RO, underwent positive selection for CCR7 and left out terminally differentiated effector memory CD45RA+ cells. Sequenced by immunoSEQ multiplex PCR; TCRdb stores in-frame clones only, minus some. The data show about 2 million clones, around 96% seen once. This CDR3 contains 16 residues. Per germline, CDR1 SEHNR and CDR2 FQNEAQ (reference sequence). The ends were cut back, 5 bases at V and 1 base at J, with 17 bases in the middle. The data are from a study of shared clonotypes between healthy human individuals.

This chain links TRBV7-9 with TRBJ1-2; the D gene is possibly TRBD1 (5 bases). Sample: naive CD8+ T cells sorted from blood. The receptor was derived from a man aged 18 to 29 in good health. The CDR3: CASSHTALDSNYGYTF. The CDR3 DNA is TGTGCCAGCAGCCATACTGCCCTTGACAGTAACTATGGCTACACCTTC. Looking up the rest from reference TRBV7-9 and TRBJ1-2 gives the full variable domain: DTGVSQNPRHKITKRGQNVTFRCDPISEHNRLYWYRQTLGQGPEFLTYFQNEAQLEKSRLLSDRFSAERPKGSFSTLEIQRTEQGDSAMYLCASSHTALDSNYGYTFGSGTRLTVV.